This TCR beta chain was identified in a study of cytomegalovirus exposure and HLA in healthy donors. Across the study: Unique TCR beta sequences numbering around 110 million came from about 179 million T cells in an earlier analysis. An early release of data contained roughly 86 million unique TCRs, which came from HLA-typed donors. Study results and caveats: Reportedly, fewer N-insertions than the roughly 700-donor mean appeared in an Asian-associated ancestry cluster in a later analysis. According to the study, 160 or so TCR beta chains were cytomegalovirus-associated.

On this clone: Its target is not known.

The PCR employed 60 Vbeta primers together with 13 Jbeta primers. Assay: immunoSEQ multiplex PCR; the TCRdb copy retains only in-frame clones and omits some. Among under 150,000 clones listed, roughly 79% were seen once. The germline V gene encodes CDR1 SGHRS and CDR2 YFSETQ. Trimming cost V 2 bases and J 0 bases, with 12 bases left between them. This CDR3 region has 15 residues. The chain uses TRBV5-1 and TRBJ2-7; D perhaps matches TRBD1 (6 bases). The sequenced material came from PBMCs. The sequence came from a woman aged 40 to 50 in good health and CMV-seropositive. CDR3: CASSLNRDPSYEQYF. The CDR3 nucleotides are TGCGCCAGCAGCTTAAACAGGGACCCCTCCTACGAGCAGTACTTC.